This passage covers 30 T cell receptor beta chains from one sample sequenced in a study of blood T cell repertoires in COVID-19. Data came from immunoSEQ multiplex PCR; TCRdb stores just in-frame clones and leaves some out. Of about 670,000 clones listed, about 90% are singletons. The sample was peripheral blood. Receptors were obtained from a woman in her late teens or twenties with acute or convalescent COVID-19.

The chain has TRBV9 and TRBJ2-2; 16 nucleotides line up with TRBD2. This CDR3 spans 19 amino acids. Germline V gene data show CDR1 as SGDLS and CDR2 as YYNGEE. V shed 4 bases, J shed 6 bases, and the junction held 12 bases outside the gene matches. CDR3 DNA sequence: TGTGCCAGCAGCACCCGTCCCGGGACTAGCGGGGGGGCCGCCGGGGAGCTGTTTTTT. Residues: CASSTRPGTSGGAAGELFF. The variable domain in full, completed from reference TRBV9 and TRBJ2-2, reads DSGVTQTPKHLITATGQRVTLRCSPRSGDLSVYWYQQSLDQGLQFLIQYYNGEERAKGNILERFSAQQFPDLHSELNLSSLELGDSALYFCASSTRPGTSGGAAGELFFGEGSRLTVL.

CDR3 DNA sequence: TGTGCCAGCAGCTCGGGACAGGGGGACGGCTACACCTTC. This translates into CASSSGQGDGYTF. J is TRBJ1-2 and V is TRBV21-1; TRBD1 is the table's D call, not checked against the DNA. TRBV21-1 is noted as a pseudogene. The CDR3 consists of 13 residues.

The rearrangement uses TRBV13 and TRBJ2-3, with TRBD2 identical over 10 bases. V lost 8 bases, J lost 4 bases, and 6 bases stayed unmatched. From germline, CDR1 is PRHDT and CDR2 FYEKMQ (reference sequence). The CDR3 has 14 residues. The CDR3 protein is CASLLAGSPDTQYF. In nucleotides, the CDR3 is TGTGCCAGCTTACTAGCGGGGAGCCCAGATACGCAGTATTTT.

The chain uses TRBV9 and TRBJ2-6; D gene uncertain. Between the trimmed V and J ends, which lost 7 bases and 3 bases, there was a span of 8 bases. Germline-derived CDR1 and CDR2 are SGDLS and YYNGEE. The CDR3 extends over 13 amino acids. The CDR3 nucleotides are TGTGCCAGCGCCAGTGGTGGGGCCAACGTCCTGACTTTC. This translates into CASASGGANVLTF. The complete variable domain, with remaining parts taken from reference TRBV9 and TRBJ2-6, reads DSGVTQTPKHLITATGQRVTLRCSPRSGDLSVYWYQQSLDQGLQFLIQYYNGEERAKGNILERFSAQQFPDLHSELNLSSLELGDSALYFCASASGGANVLTFGAGSRLTVL.

The chain recombines TRBV10-3 with TRBJ1-2; no clear D. Germline CDR1 and CDR2: ENHRY and SYGVKD. The germline V and J ends were trimmed by 0 bases and 4 bases, with 15 bases remaining between them. CDR3 length equals 16 residues. CDR3 sequence reads: CAISESFGVTSYGYTF. The CDR3 DNA is TGTGCCATCAGTGAGTCGTTTGGAGTGACCTCCTATGGCTACACCTTC.

This clone was counted a single time. This chain connects TRBV4-3 to TRBJ1-1, with TRBD1 matching 9 bases. Germline CDR1 is LGHNA and CDR2 is YSLEER. The CDR3 sequence is 15 residues long. J lost 3 bases, V lost 4 bases, and 6 bases had no gene match. As DNA, the CDR3 is TGCGCCAGCAGCCTTACAGGGGGCTCGGACACTGAAGCTTTCTTT. As protein: CASSLTGGSDTEAFF.

V gene TRBV2 combines with J gene TRBJ1-1; perhaps TRBD1 as D (5 bases). The germline V and J ends were trimmed by 2 bases and 0 bases, with 13 bases remaining between them. Germline CDR1 and CDR2: SNHLY and FYNNEI. The CDR3 is 16 amino acids. The CDR3 loop is CASSENAGLVNTEAFF. CDR3 bases: TGTGCCAGCAGTGAAAATGCAGGGTTGGTGAACACTGAAGCTTTCTTT.

This chain connects TRBV7-2 to TRBJ2-7; 9 nucleotides line up with TRBD1. The germline CDR1 and CDR2 sequences are SGHTA and FQGNSA. This CDR3 has 14 amino acids. J lost 2 bases, V lost 5 bases, and 4 bases had no gene match. Here the CDR3 reads CASSPRQGAYEQYF. CDR3 sequence (DNA): TGTGCCAGCAGCCCGAGACAGGGGGCCTACGAGCAGTACTTC. The full variable domain, completed using reference TRBV7-2 and TRBJ2-7, is GAGVSQSPSNKVTEKGKDVELRCDPISGHTALYWYRQSLGQGLEFLIYFQGNSAPDKSGLPSDRFSAERTGGSVSTLTIQRTQQEDSAVYLCASSPRQGAYEQYFGPGTRLTVT.

The V and J genes are TRBV12-3 or TRBV12-4 and TRBJ1-4; 9 nucleotides align to TRBD1. Trimming cost V 8 bases and J 7 bases; bases outside gene matches: 5. The CDR3 is made up of 13 amino acids. Here the CDR3 DNA reads TGTGCCAGCGGACGGACAGGGGTTGAAAAACTGTTTTTT. The encoded protein is CASGRTGVEKLFF.

This clone occurred a few times. The chain couples TRBV9 to TRBJ1-1; no definite D call. The germline CDR1 and CDR2 sequences are SGDLS and YYNGEE. V lost 5 bases and J 1 base, leaving 18 bases between the germline ends. The length of the CDR3 is 16 residues. CDR3 coding DNA: TGTGCCAGCAGTGAGGGTTTATATGAGACGAACACTGAAGCTTTCTTT. It specifies CASSEGLYETNTEAFF.

The chain employs TRBV24-1 and TRBJ2-4; 7 bases line up with TRBD1. There are 16 residues in the CDR3. Germline CDR1 and CDR2: KGHDR and SFDVKD. V was pared by 1 base and J by 7 bases, with 9 bases of the junction left unmatched. The CDR3 region is CATSDLRQGEGNIQYF. The DNA for the CDR3 is TGTGCCACCAGTGATTTAAGACAGGGAGAGGGGAACATTCAGTACTTC.

The chain uses TRBV5-1 and TRBJ1-5; a possible D gene is TRBD1 (5 bases). Germline CDR1 and CDR2: SGHRS and YFSETQ. The CDR3 runs 15 residues. V was trimmed by 5 bases and J by 0 bases, leaving 12 bases between them. Here the CDR3 reads CASRLTVNSNQPQHF. CDR3 sequence (DNA): TGCGCCAGCAGGCTGACAGTGAATAGCAATCAGCCCCAGCATTTT.

V usage is TRBV7-2 and J usage is TRBJ2-2; 9 bases map to TRBD2. This CDR3 has 15 amino acids. V shed 5 bases, J shed 6 bases, and the junction held 7 bases outside the gene matches. Germline lookup yields CDR1 SGHTA and CDR2 FQGNSA. The CDR3 sequence is CASSRRLAGSGELFF. CDR3 nucleotides: TGTGCCAGCAGCCGCCGGCTAGCGGGGTCCGGGGAGCTGTTTTTT.

CDR3 nucleotides: TGTGCCAGCAGCACTCAAGGGACAACTAAGGAGTCACCCCTCCACTTT. It translates to CASSTQGTTKESPLHF. The chain couples TRBV7-2 to TRBJ1-6; D might be TRBD1 (6 bases). Between the trimmed V and J ends, which lost 5 bases and 10 bases, there was a span of 21 bases. The germline CDR1 and CDR2 sequences are SGHTA and FQGNSA. The CDR3 length is 16 residues.

The chain combines TRBV27 with TRBJ2-7, with a possible D match to TRBD2 (5 bases). This CDR3 region has 14 residues. The V and J ends lost 1 base and 3 bases respectively, with 10 bases between them. CDR1 and CDR2 from the germline V gene are MNHEY and SMNVEV (reference sequence). In DNA, the CDR3 is TGTGCCAGCAGTTTATTCCGGGAAGGCTACGAGCAGTACTTC. It yields the protein CASSLFREGYEQYF.

This clone was detected only once. The gene calls are TRBV11-2 and TRBJ2-3; 9 nucleotides agree with TRBD1. Per germline, CDR1 SGHAT and CDR2 FQNNGV. The CDR3 spans 15 residues. J was trimmed by 2 bases and V by 5 bases; bases with no gene match: 5. DNA for the CDR3: TGTGCCAGCAGCCGAGGACAGGGGTCCACAGATACGCAGTATTTT. This codes for CASSRGQGSTDTQYF.

As for this clone: A much larger clone sits a single nucleotide away, making a read error possible. The CDR3 nucleotides read TGTGCCAGCAGCCGGGACAGCAACTATGGCTACACCTTC. Its translation: CASSRDSNYGYTF. The rearrangement links TRBV7-9 to TRBJ1-2, with 7 bases that match TRBD1. The CDR3 spans 13 residues. CDR1 is SEHNR and CDR2 is FQNEAQ in the germline V gene (reference sequence). J was trimmed by 2 bases and V by 5 bases; bases with no gene match: 2.

The chain couples TRBV5-8 to TRBJ2-1, with 12 bases identical to TRBD2. Germline-derived CDR1 and CDR2 are SGHTS and YDEGEE. V lost 6 bases and J lost 7; bases outside the gene matches: 11. CDR3 length: 16 residues. The CDR3 loop is CASTRTGTSGGNEQFF. The DNA of the CDR3 is TGTGCCAGCACCCGAACGGGAACTAGCGGGGGGAATGAGCAGTTCTTC.

The genes are TRBV5-1 and TRBJ2-5, with a weak D call TRBD1 (6 bases). Trimming stripped 0 bases from V and 2 bases from J, with 11 bases between. The germline CDR1 and CDR2 sequences are SGHRS and YFSETQ. The CDR3 covers 15 residues. In nucleotides, the CDR3 is TGCGCCAGCAGCTTGGCAGGGACAACTCAAGAGACCCAGTACTTC. Translating it yields CASSLAGTTQETQYF.

The sample holds one count of this clone. This sequence joins TRBV7-9 and TRBJ1-4, with 10 bases fitting TRBD1. Germline V gene data show CDR1 as SEHNR and CDR2 as FQNEAQ (reference sequence). This CDR3 region has 16 residues. V dropped 4 bases and J dropped 8; count of bases not matched to a gene: 10. CDR3 in DNA: TGTGCCAGCAGCTCCGACAGGGGGCGGGGAGAGGAAAAACTGTTTTTT. The encoded protein is CASSSDRGRGEEKLFF.

In this sample, this clone turned up once. This chain links TRBV7-9 with TRBJ2-7, with D possibly matching TRBD1 (6 bases). The germline CDR1 and CDR2 sequences are SEHNR and FQNEAQ (reference sequence). The V gene lost 5 bases and the J gene lost 2 bases, with 13 bases spanning the gap. The CDR3 runs to 14 residues. The CDR3 loop is CASSPPQGPYEQYF. CDR3 bases: TGTGCCAGCAGCCCCCCCCAGGGGCCCTACGAGCAGTACTTC.

The chain couples TRBV2 to TRBJ2-5; 9 nucleotides match TRBD1. The CDR3 is made up of 15 amino acids. Per the germline V gene, CDR1 is SNHLY and CDR2 is FYNNEI. Trimming removed 8 bases from V and 5 bases from J; junction bases left unmatched: 12. CDR3 nucleotide sequence: TGTGCCAGCGGAGGTCTACAGGGGGCCAGGGAGACCCAGTACTTC. Residues: CASGGLQGARETQYF.

The rearrangement links TRBV5-1 to TRBJ1-2; 9 bases line up with TRBD1. This CDR3 spans 15 amino acids. The J segment lost 4 bases and the V segment lost 3 bases, leaving 7 bases of the junction unmatched. The germline V gene encodes CDR1 SGHRS and CDR2 YFSETQ. The CDR3 DNA is TGCGCCAGCAGCTGGACACAGGGGGCCGGCTATGGCTACACCTTC. This sequence encodes CASSWTQGAGYGYTF. Combining the CDR3 with reference TRBV5-1 and TRBJ1-2 gives the whole variable domain KAGVTQTPRYLIKTRGQQVTLSCSPISGHRSVSWYQQTPGQGLQFLFEYFSETQRNKGNFPGRFSGRQFSNSRSEMNVSTLELGDSALYLCASSWTQGAGYGYTFGSGTRLTVV.

J is TRBJ2-7 and V is TRBV7-9; 9 bases align to TRBD1. V lost 5 bases and J lost 2; bases outside the gene matches: 4. The CDR3 has 14 amino acids. Germline V gives CDR1 SEHNR, CDR2 FQNEAQ (reference sequence). The CDR3 is CASSHGQGTYEQYF. The DNA for the CDR3 is TGTGCCAGCAGCCATGGACAGGGGACCTACGAGCAGTACTTC.

The chain joins TRBV10-3 to TRBJ1-4; the D is unclear. From germline, CDR1 is ENHRY and CDR2 SYGVKD. V was clipped by 4 bases and J by 0 bases, with 6 bases between them. This CDR3 is built from 14 residues. This chain's CDR3 is CAISGESTNEKLFF. CDR3 DNA sequence: TGTGCCATCAGTGGAGAGTCAACTAATGAAAAACTGTTTTTT.

The chain is built from TRBV27 and TRBJ2-1; 7 bases are shared with TRBD2. Germline V gene lookup returns CDR1 MNHEY and CDR2 SMNVEV (reference sequence). The trim removed 3 bases at V and 9 bases at J, leaving 14 bases unmatched. This CDR3 contains 16 residues. CDR3 loop: CASSLLRDYGSSEQFF. CDR3 DNA: TGTGCCAGCAGTTTGCTCCGGGACTACGGATCCAGTGAGCAGTTCTTC.

The rearrangement uses TRBV2 and TRBJ1-1; no clear D gene. The CDR3 runs to 13 residues. Per the germline V gene, CDR1 is SNHLY and CDR2 is FYNNEI. Trimming shortened V by 2 bases and J by 12 bases, and 16 bases separated the two germline ends. The CDR3 loop is CASSENGVRISFF. DNA of the CDR3: TGTGCCAGCAGTGAAAATGGAGTCCGGATTTCTTTCTTT.

The genes are TRBV19 and TRBJ1-5; D is undetermined. The CDR3 has 15 amino acids. Germline assignment: CDR1 LNHDA and CDR2 SQIVND (reference sequence). V lost 5 bases to trimming and J lost 2 bases, with 13 bases between them. The CDR3 DNA sequence: TGTGCCAGTAGTGGACTCAGCACTGGCAATCAGCCCCAGCATTTT. Protein product: CASSGLSTGNQPQHF.

The gene calls are TRBV12-3 or TRBV12-4 and TRBJ2-1; the match to TRBD2 covers 9 bases. After removal of 6 bases from V and 10 bases from J, the junction contained 7 bases not matched to a gene. The CDR3 runs 13 residues. For the CDR3, the DNA is TGTGCCAGCAGACGGCGGGGGGGCCGGGAGCAGTTCTTC. This codes for CASRRRGGREQFF.

J is TRBJ1-4 and V is TRBV11-1; no clear D. V was trimmed by 2 bases and J by 0 bases, leaving 7 bases between them. Germline CDR1 and CDR2: SGHAT and FQDESV (reference sequence). The length of the CDR3 is 15 residues. The CDR3 DNA is TGTGCCAGCAGCTTACACGGTTCAACTAATGAAAAACTGTTTTTT. Amino acid sequence: CASSLHGSTNEKLFF.